This T cell receptor beta chain came from a study of blood T cells in healthy people across ages. Study outcomes and limitations: Long-lived donors had more naive CD4+ cells and higher diversity than aged donors. Roughly linear declines in TCR beta diversity per million T cells occurred with age.

In regard to this clonotype: The target antigen is unknown.

Losses at the gene ends were 0 bases for V and 6 bases for J; bases not matched to a gene: 0. Germline CDR1 and CDR2: LGHNA and YNFKEQ. The CDR3 is 14 residues long. The authors isolated at least 7 million PBMCs per sample. Then a second PCR, running roughly 7 to 12 cycles, was carried out with a sample-barcoded 5' primer and a J-beta primer mix. Every cDNA molecule bore a tag from a template-switch adaptor containing 12 random nucleotides. Using its own MiXCR run on the 5' RACE reads, TCRdb lists one record per CDR3 protein. Seen here are some 1.4 million distinct CDR3 sequences, around two fifths observed once, and the top ten hold roughly 7.7%.

The chain combines TRBV4-2 with TRBJ2-2; 8 bases line up with TRBD1. The receptor comes from a woman aged 18-30 years in good health. The specimen was blood. The CDR3 spells CASSQDRGPGELFF. In nucleotides, the CDR3 is TGTGCCAGCAGCCAAGACAGGGGGCCCGGGGAGCTGTTTTTT.